This TCR beta chain originates from a study of cytomegalovirus exposure and HLA in healthy donors. Findings of the study overall: Cytomegalovirus association was assigned to approximately 160 TCR beta chains.

Per the germline V gene, CDR1 is SGHTA and CDR2 is FQGTGA. The V and J ends lost 5 bases and 5 bases, in that order; junction bases with no gene match: 8. The CDR3 is made up of 15 amino acids. Amplification used 60 Vbeta primers and 13 Jbeta primers. The protocol was immunoSEQ multiplex PCR, while the TCRdb copy is restricted to in-frame clones and leaves out a portion. This sample has some 110,000 clones, with over 70% found just once. This clone was counted between two and nine times. Its antigen remains unidentified. This TCR was sampled from a female donor in good health and CMV-seronegative. The V gene is TRBV7-3, the J gene TRBJ2-1; 8 bases are shared with TRBD2. Sequencing input: PBMCs. In nucleotides, the CDR3 is TGTGCCAGCAGCCCCGGGACTAGAGGGAACAATGAGCAGTTCTTC. Protein: CASSPGTRGNNEQFF.